A selection of T cell receptor beta chains follows, all from one sample in a study of blood T cell dynamics during melanoma immunotherapy. Data came from immunoSEQ multiplex PCR; TCRdb stores just in-frame clones and leaves some out. This sample carries some 12,000 clones, about 88% of them seen once, and the ten largest clones take around 5.8%. The material sequenced was blood, taken from a patient treated with checkpoint blockade. These receptor sequences come from a human donor with melanoma. Each CDR3 is given without its conserved first and last residue.

v_call: TRBV29-1; j_call: TRBJ1-2; cdr3_aa: SVDRGRDGYT
v_call: TRBV6-5; j_call: TRBJ1-2; cdr3_aa: ASSYSNRGRNGYT
v_call: TRBV11-2; j_call: TRBJ1-5; cdr3_aa: ASSLVEVQPQH
v_call: TRBV6-5; j_call: TRBJ1-3; cdr3_aa: ASSYSGRSSGNTIY
v_call: TRBV4-1; j_call: TRBJ2-7; cdr3_aa: ASSQERDESHEQY
v_call: TRBV4-3; j_call: TRBJ1-3; cdr3_aa: ASSQENGDPLLWRNTIY
v_call: TRBV7-3; j_call: TRBJ2-2; cdr3_aa: ASSPPSGGAPGELF
v_call: TRBV11-2; j_call: TRBJ2-2; cdr3_aa: ASSLENTGELF
v_call: TRBV5-1; j_call: TRBJ1-1; cdr3_aa: AKLGQPLMNTEAF
v_call: TRBV6-5; j_call: TRBJ2-7; cdr3_aa: ASSYRGQGAYEQY
v_call: TRBV7-2; j_call: TRBJ1-2; cdr3_aa: ASSLSGTGGKNYGYT
v_call: TRBV19; j_call: TRBJ1-6; cdr3_aa: ASRPGTVFSSPLH
v_call: TRBV5-1; j_call: TRBJ2-3; cdr3_aa: ASSLAAGAPMGTQY
v_call: TRBV30; j_call: TRBJ2-5; cdr3_aa: AWSVRRLGTQY
v_call: TRBV6-5; j_call: TRBJ2-7; cdr3_aa: ASSSTGSGEQY
v_call: TRBV18; j_call: TRBJ1-3; cdr3_aa: ASFPTADGNTIY
v_call: TRBV5-1; j_call: TRBJ2-7; cdr3_aa: ASSLEGVRYEQY
v_call: TRBV7-8; j_call: TRBJ2-2; cdr3_aa: ASSPFGQMSTGELF
v_call: TRBV11-1; j_call: TRBJ2-7; cdr3_aa: ASSLKGRPYEQY
v_call: TRBV11-2; j_call: TRBJ2-5; cdr3_aa: ASSSQGDLFAQY
v_call: TRBV6-5; j_call: TRBJ2-5; cdr3_aa: ASNEGRATRETQY
v_call: TRBV18; j_call: TRBJ1-1; cdr3_aa: ASSVQGEDTEAF
v_call: TRBV7-2; j_call: TRBJ2-5; cdr3_aa: ASSLVAGGETQY
v_call: TRBV6-5; j_call: TRBJ1-6; cdr3_aa: ASRDSGNSPLH
v_call: TRBV6-5; j_call: TRBJ2-4; cdr3_aa: ASSSMLGDIQY
v_call: TRBV4-3; j_call: TRBJ1-5; cdr3_aa: ASSRDNQPQH
v_call: TRBV6-1; j_call: TRBJ1-4; cdr3_aa: ASSPQGFGEKLF
v_call: TRBV6-5; j_call: TRBJ1-2; cdr3_aa: ASSYSRTGGSYGYT
v_call: TRBV9; j_call: TRBJ1-1; cdr3_aa: ASSVQATGTEAF
v_call: TRBV6-1; j_call: TRBJ1-2; cdr3_aa: ASSEMGATYYGYT
v_call: TRBV18; j_call: TRBJ2-7; cdr3_aa: ASSPPLAGSYEQY
v_call: TRBV9; j_call: TRBJ1-5; cdr3_aa: ASSETGYSNQPQH
v_call: TRBV28; j_call: TRBJ2-2; cdr3_aa: ASSLWTSGGLGGELF
v_call: TRBV6-5; j_call: TRBJ2-7; cdr3_aa: ASSYQPGQPREQY
v_call: TRBV6-6; j_call: TRBJ2-3; cdr3_aa: ASRRDRGPTDTQY
v_call: TRBV6-1; j_call: TRBJ2-5; cdr3_aa: ASSDGQGGETQY
v_call: TRBV6-1; j_call: TRBJ2-7; cdr3_aa: ASSEAGVYTYEQY
v_call: TRBV5-8; j_call: TRBJ2-5; cdr3_aa: ASSSSRLAGRQETQY
v_call: TRBV6-5; j_call: TRBJ1-2; cdr3_aa: ASSYSRTGGGYGYT
v_call: TRBV11-2; j_call: TRBJ1-2; cdr3_aa: ASSPDGDYGYT
v_call: TRBV6-5; j_call: TRBJ1-3; cdr3_aa: ASSSARGRSGNTIY
v_call: TRBV5-5; j_call: TRBJ1-5; cdr3_aa: ASSAEPVVQPQH
v_call: TRBV15; j_call: TRBJ2-3; cdr3_aa: ATSRGTAGTTDTQY
v_call: TRBV7-2; j_call: TRBJ2-1; cdr3_aa: ASSLEGASYNEQF
v_call: TRBV6-1; j_call: TRBJ2-2; cdr3_aa: ASRETGGFTGELF
v_call: TRBV28; j_call: TRBJ2-7; cdr3_aa: ASNILGGTYEQY
v_call: TRBV15; j_call: TRBJ1-2; cdr3_aa: ATSRDPGTSYGYT
v_call: TRBV10-3; j_call: TRBJ2-3; cdr3_aa: AISVAGGATDTQY
v_call: TRBV9; j_call: TRBJ2-2; cdr3_aa: ASSKNTGELF
v_call: TRBV5-1; j_call: TRBJ2-1; cdr3_aa: ASSLGQGGFDEQF
v_call: TRBV6-5; j_call: TRBJ2-7; cdr3_aa: ASSLLSGPYEQY